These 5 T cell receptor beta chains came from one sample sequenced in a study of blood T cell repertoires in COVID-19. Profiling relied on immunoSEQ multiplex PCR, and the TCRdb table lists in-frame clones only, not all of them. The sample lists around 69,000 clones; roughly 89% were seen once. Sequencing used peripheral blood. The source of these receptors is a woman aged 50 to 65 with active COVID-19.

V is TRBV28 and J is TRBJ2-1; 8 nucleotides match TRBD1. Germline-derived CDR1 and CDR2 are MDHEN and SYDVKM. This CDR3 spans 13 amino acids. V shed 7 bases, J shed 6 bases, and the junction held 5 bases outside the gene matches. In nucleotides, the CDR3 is TGTGCCAGCACCTTACAGGGGGTCAATGAGCAGTTCTTC. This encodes CASTLQGVNEQFF.

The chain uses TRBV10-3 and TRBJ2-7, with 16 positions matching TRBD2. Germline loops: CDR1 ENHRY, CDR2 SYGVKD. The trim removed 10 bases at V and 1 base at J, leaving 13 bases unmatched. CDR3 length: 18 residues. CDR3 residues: CATRGTSGRAPISYEQYF. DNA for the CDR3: TGTGCCACCCGCGGGACTAGCGGGAGGGCCCCCATTTCCTACGAGCAGTACTTC.

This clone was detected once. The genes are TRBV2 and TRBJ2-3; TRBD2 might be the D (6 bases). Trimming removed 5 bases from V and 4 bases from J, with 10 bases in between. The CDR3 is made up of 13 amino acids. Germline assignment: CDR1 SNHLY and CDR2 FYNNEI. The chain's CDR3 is CASSRLVPDTQYF. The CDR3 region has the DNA TGTGCCAGCAGTCGACTAGTACCAGATACGCAGTATTTT.

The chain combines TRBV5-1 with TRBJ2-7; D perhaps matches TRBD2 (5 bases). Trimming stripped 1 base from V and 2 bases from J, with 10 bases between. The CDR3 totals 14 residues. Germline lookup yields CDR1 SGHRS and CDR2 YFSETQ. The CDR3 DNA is TGCGCCAGCAGCTTGTCCGGACTGCCCTACGAGCAGTACTTC. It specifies CASSLSGLPYEQYF.

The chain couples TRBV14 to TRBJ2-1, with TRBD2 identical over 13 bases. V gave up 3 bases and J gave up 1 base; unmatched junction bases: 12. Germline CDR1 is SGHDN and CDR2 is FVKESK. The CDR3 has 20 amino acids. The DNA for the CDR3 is TGTGCCAGCAGCCATCCCCCCTGGACTAGCGGGAGTAGGTCCTACAATGAGCAGTTCTTC. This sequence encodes CASSHPPWTSGSRSYNEQFF. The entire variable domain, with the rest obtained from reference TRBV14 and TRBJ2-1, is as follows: EAGVTQFPSHSVIEKGQTVTLRCDPISGHDNLYWYRRVMGKEIKFLLHFVKESKQDESGMPNNRFLAERTGGTYSTLKVQPAELEDSGVYFCASSHPPWTSGSRSYNEQFFGPGTRLTVL.